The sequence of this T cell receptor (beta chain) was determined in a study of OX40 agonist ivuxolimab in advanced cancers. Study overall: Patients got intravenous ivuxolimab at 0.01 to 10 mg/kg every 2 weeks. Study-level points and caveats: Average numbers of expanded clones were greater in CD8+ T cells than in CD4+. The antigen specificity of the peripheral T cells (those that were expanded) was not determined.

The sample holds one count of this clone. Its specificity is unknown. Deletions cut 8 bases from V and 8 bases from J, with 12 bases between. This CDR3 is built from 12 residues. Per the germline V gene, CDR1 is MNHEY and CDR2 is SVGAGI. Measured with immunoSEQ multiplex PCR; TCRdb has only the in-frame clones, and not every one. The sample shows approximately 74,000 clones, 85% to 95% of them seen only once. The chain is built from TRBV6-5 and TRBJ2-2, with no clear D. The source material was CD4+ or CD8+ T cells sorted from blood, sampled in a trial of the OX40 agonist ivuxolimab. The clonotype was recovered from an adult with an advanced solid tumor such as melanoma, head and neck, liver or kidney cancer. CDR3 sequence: CASALYPGELFF. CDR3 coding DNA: TGTGCCAGCGCCCTTTATCCGGGGGAGCTGTTTTTT.